The clone carrying this T cell receptor beta chain was seen at least ten times. Its matching antigen is unknown. Newly diagnosed hyperthyroidism, duration under 2 months, in patients aged 18 to 65. Diagnosis rested on symptoms, serum thyroxine and TRAb, thyroid ultrasound, and orbital computed tomography. These data belong to a study of T cells in Graves' hyperthyroidism and ophthalmopathy. Study results and caveats: A model using 13 V-J features told ophthalmopathy apart from stable hyperthyroidism. Within blood appeared most thyroid clonotypes that had expanded above 0.001.

Looked up from germline, CDR1 is SNHLY and CDR2 is FYNNEI. Trimming cost V 5 bases and J 0 bases, with 11 bases left between them. This CDR3 has 15 amino acids. Amplification yielded TCR beta CDR3 regions, with RNA transcripts as the source. The HTBI primer set drove a first-round RT-PCR of the TCR CDR3. TCRdb re-called the multiplex PCR reads through MiXCR, storing one row per CDR3 protein. This table has under 400,000 distinct CDR3 sequences, under 25% appearing once. The sequence was collected from a woman in her forties or fifties with Graves' hyperthyroidism. Sequencing was carried out using blood. The rearrangement uses TRBV2 and TRBJ1-5, with no clear D. CDR3 coding DNA: TGTGCCAGCAGTTCGAGCAGTTATAGCAATCAGCCCCAGCATTTT. The encoded protein is CASSSSSYSNQPQHF.